This TCR beta chain derives from a study of shared clonotypes between healthy human individuals. Running of the assay took place at deep level. Assay: immunoSEQ multiplex PCR; the TCRdb copy retains only in-frame clones and omits some. This sample has a few million clones, with 93% found just once. CD45RO-negative CD8 cells positively selected for CCR7 made up the naive population, which excluded terminally differentiated effector memory CD45RA+ cells. What was sequenced was naive CD8+ T cells from PBMCs. This receptor was obtained from a man aged 18 to 30 in good health. Some clones in this sample may be carry-over from other donors' samples.

The CDR3 DNA reads as TGTGCCAGCAGTTTATATACGGGGAATCAGCCCCAGCATTTT. Translating it yields CASSLYTGNQPQHF. V is TRBV28 and J is TRBJ1-5; D call uncertain. The CDR3 sequence is 14 residues long. Germline CDR1 is MDHEN and CDR2 is SYDVKM. V lost 1 base and J 4 bases, leaving 8 bases between the germline ends. Combining the CDR3 with reference TRBV28 and TRBJ1-5 gives the whole variable domain DVKVTQSSRYLVKRTGEKVFLECVQDMDHENMFWYRQDPGLGLRLIYFSYDVKMKEKGDIPEGYSVSREKKERFSLILESASTNQTSMYLCASSLYTGNQPQHFGDGTRLSIL.